A selection of T cell receptor beta chains follows, all from one sample in a study of technical replicates of blood from several donors. The table came from immunoSEQ multiplex PCR; TCRdb's copy has only in-frame clones and leaves some out. The sample has about 60,000 clones; roughly 86% are singletons. Sequencing was performed on PBMCs. These receptors were collected from a human donor in good health. Some clones in this sample may be carry-over from other donors' samples. The conserved cysteine and the conserved F or W are not part of the CDR3 here. Each record gives: V gene, CDR3 protein.

v_call: TRBV6-1; cdr3_aa: ASSLPTVSQY
v_call: TRBV14; cdr3_aa: ASSQATSRTQY
v_call: TRBV9; cdr3_aa: ASSVLAASYNEQF
v_call: TRBV12-5; cdr3_aa: ASGTYLAGKDEQY
v_call: TRBV27; cdr3_aa: ASSLYRLAGGGYYEQY
v_call: TRBV9; cdr3_aa: ASSPQGGENTGELF
v_call: TRBV4-1; cdr3_aa: ASSQLSGRGTGELF
v_call: TRBV7-9; cdr3_aa: ASTHSQGTGEAF
v_call: TRBV6-1; cdr3_aa: ASTEGGYTEAF
v_call: TRBV29-1; cdr3_aa: SVDVRTARTDTQY
v_call: TRBV4-1; cdr3_aa: ASSQVPGADTQY
v_call: TRBV18; cdr3_aa: ASSPPTLEEQF
v_call: TRBV7-2; cdr3_aa: ASSLAQGKGPQH
v_call: TRBV5-1; cdr3_aa: ASSLGTSGSWETQY
v_call: TRBV5-1; cdr3_aa: ASSLLPGETQY
v_call: TRBV4-2; cdr3_aa: ASSHTSPGSYNEQF
v_call: TRBV19; cdr3_aa: ASSEKTGGRPYEQY